This T cell receptor beta chain was observed in a study of blood T cells in healthy people across ages (dated by TCRdb to the mid-2010s). Regarding the research as a whole: In model experiments, roughly one uniquely barcoded TCR beta cDNA molecule per two T cells was captured by template switching. Using deep sequencing normalized with unique cDNA molecular identifiers, the study measured how TCR beta repertoire diversity changes with age. Four age groups were formed from the donors: young (average roughly 16 years), middle-aged (around 37), aged (roughly 59) and long-lived (roughly 88). To avoid experimental bias, donors of different ages were distributed randomly across sequencing lanes. Two additional independent replicas of 1 million unique cDNA reads from the same blood draw were analyzed for two donors (one aged 18 to 29 and one aged 80 or older).

What the work shows at the level of the full study, not this receptor alone: The percentage of naive T cells measured by flow cytometry correlated strongly with observed TCR beta diversity. Estimates of total diversity from one million sequenced T cells were regarded as lower bounds and underestimates. Because the CMV infection status of the donors was unknown, age-related changes in expanded clonotypes may potentially have been confounded. As age increased, observed TCR beta diversity per million T cells dropped in a roughly linear way, and a significant reduction was already evident by age roughly 40. Because profiling used bulk unsorted PBMCs, naive and antigen-experienced compartments could not be compared conclusively. Compared with the aged group, the long-lived group had more naive CD4+ T cells, fewer expanded clones and increased TCR diversity, a pattern suggesting age selection.

Donors were a few dozen systemically healthy Caucasian individuals from Russia aged roughly 6 to 95 years. Around 10 milliliters of peripheral blood were drawn from each donor into EDTA-treated Vacutainer tubes. Ficoll-Paque density-gradient centrifugation was used to isolate PBMCs, with at least 7 million per sample. Trizol reagent was used to extract total RNA from PBMCs, with at least 6 micrograms per sample. For every donor, an aliquot of PBMCs went through flow cytometry to measure the percentages of naive CD45RAhigh/CD27high T cells. In its sample, this clonotype was seen many times. No antigen is known for it. No much larger clonotype is one base removed from it; base qualities were not supplied. Libraries were built with 5' RACE. Reads for this sample came from an Illumina HiSeq 2500. A second PCR of about 7 to 12 cycles was run with a J-beta primer mix and a sample-barcoded 5' primer. A unique molecular identifier was introduced onto each TCR beta cDNA molecule by a template-switch 5' adaptor carrying 12 random nucleotides. Each sample yielded at least 2.5 million CDR3-containing paired-end reads. The Mint cDNA synthesis kit, primed by a TRBC-specific oligonucleotide, was used to synthesize first-strand cDNA from all RNA. Following uracil-DNA glycosylase treatment, all cDNA underwent a first 18-cycle PCR with the universal primers M1SS and BC2_uni_R. In the paper's pipeline: Normalization of each sample was performed by random selection of 1 million high-quality reads, each carrying a distinct molecular identifier. Reads sharing molecular identifiers were discarded rather than binned into consensus sequences. CDR3 identification, clonotype clustering and error correction used MiTCR with a Q25 quality threshold and the strictest error-elimination algorithm. Lower-bound total TCR beta diversity was estimated with a nonparametric unseen species model using Euler transformation. TCRdb trimmed the raw reads at Q25, called clones with MiXCR and kept productive beta chains. CDR3 protein sequences are deduplicated, and each keeps its most common genes and DNA. The authors' filters were not applied to this entry. Within this sample are hundreds of thousands of distinct CDR3 sequences, with 29% of them counted one time only. The top ten clones comprise around a sixth of the sample.

The specimen was blood. This TCR derives from a woman aged 80 or over in good health.

In nucleotide form, the sequence is TGTGCCATCAGTCCCCAAGGTGGAACAGGGAAGGAGACCCAGTACTTC. Its protein is CAISPQGGTGKETQYF. Recombination joined TRBV10-3 with TRBJ2-5; matching of 6 bases hints at TRBD1 as the D gene. The germline V gene gives CDR1 as ENHRY and CDR2 as SYGVKD. At the junction V is shortened by 5 bases and J by 5 bases, with 21 bases in between. Its CDR3 holds 16 amino acids, cysteine through phenylalanine. The DNA shown is the 48-base CDR3, in frame from base 1.